The 20 T cell receptor beta chains reported below all come from one sample, sequenced in a study of Ad26.COV2.S vaccination and SARS-CoV-2 variants. TCRdb's table, derived via immunoSEQ multiplex PCR, lists solely in-frame clones and lacks some. The sample carries around 400,000 clones, approximately 89% recorded once. Treatment given: approximately 18 received Ad26.COV2.S at low or high dose, single or two shots; about 5 received placebo; per-sample allocation not given. The investigators took samples on day 63 after the first vaccine or placebo injection. Sequencing used peripheral blood, obtained in a trial of Ad26.COV2.S vaccine versus placebo. The receptors were sampled from a person aged 18-60 years who received the Ad26.COV2.S COVID-19 vaccine or a placebo.

In nucleotides, the CDR3 is TGTGCCAGCAGCCTAGCGGGAGGGAGGGATGAGCAGTTCTTC. This encodes CASSLAGGRDEQFF. This chain joins TRBV28 and TRBJ2-1; 12 bases map to TRBD2. Germline V gene data show CDR1 as MDHEN and CDR2 as SYDVKM. V lost 6 bases, J lost 8 bases, and 5 bases stayed unmatched. There are 14 residues in the CDR3.

This chain connects TRBV27 to TRBJ2-1, with D tentatively TRBD1 (6 bases). The CDR3 contains 15 residues. Germline V gene lookup returns CDR1 MNHEY and CDR2 SMNVEV (reference sequence). The V and J ends lost 7 bases and 7 bases respectively, with 20 bases between them. CDR3 sequence: CASIQGGAPLNEQFF. The CDR3 nucleotides are TGTGCCAGCATCCAAGGGGGAGCCCCTTTAAATGAGCAGTTCTTC.

Points on this clone: Other DNA sequences in this specimen translate into the identical CDR3. This chain uses TRBV11-3 with TRBJ2-3; 9 bases line up with TRBD1. Per germline, CDR1 SGHNT and CDR2 YENEEA. The CDR3 loop spans 15 amino acids. V lost 4 bases to trimming and J lost 3 bases; unmatched junction nucleotides: 5. CDR3 DNA: TGTGCCAGCAGCTCGGGGACAGGGTTTACAGATACGCAGTATTTT. Translation gives CASSSGTGFTDTQYF.

This chain uses TRBV18 with TRBJ1-6; the D is unclear. CDR3 length: 14 amino acids. Germline V gene lookup returns CDR1 KGHSH and CDR2 LQKENI. V shed 5 bases and J shed 9 bases, with 14 bases lying between them. The CDR3 protein is CASSTGRTISPLHF. The CDR3 region has the DNA TGTGCCAGCTCAACCGGGAGGACTATTTCACCCCTCCACTTT.

This clone was counted a few times. Other DNA sequences in this specimen translate into the identical CDR3. The V gene is TRBV7-6, the J gene TRBJ2-1, with 9 bases matching TRBD2. The junction had 2 bases not matched to a gene; V was cut back by 5 bases and J by 0 bases. This CDR3 is built from 15 residues. The germline V gene has CDR1 SGHVS and CDR2 FNYEAQ. Written as DNA, the CDR3 is TGTGCCAGCAGCGTTAGCGGGAGCTCCTACAATGAGCAGTTCTTC. Translated, it gives CASSVSGSSYNEQFF.

The V gene is TRBV29-1, the J gene TRBJ2-5; TRBD1 matches at 8 bases. Trimming took 3 bases from V and 4 from J; bases not matched to a gene: 10. The CDR3 is 15 residues long. CDR1 SQVTM and CDR2 ANQGSEA come from the germline V gene. CDR3 coding DNA: TGCAGCGTTGACAGGGACAGGAGGGCGACAGAGACCCAGTACTTC. Protein: CSVDRDRRATETQYF.

This chain connects TRBV19 to TRBJ2-7; the match to TRBD1 covers 8 bases. Germline V gene data show CDR1 as LNHDA and CDR2 as SQIVND (reference sequence). With 1 base clipped from V and 4 bases from J, the junction kept 6 bases outside the gene matches. The CDR3 extends over 15 amino acids. In DNA form, the CDR3 reads TGTGCCAGTAGTATAGGTCAGGGGGCAACGTACGAGCAGTACTTC. Translation: CASSIGQGATYEQYF.

This chain links TRBV24-1 with TRBJ1-5; unclear D gene. Deletions cut 12 bases from V and 6 bases from J, with 11 bases between. The length of the CDR3 is 11 residues. From germline, CDR1 is KGHDR and CDR2 SFDVKD. CDR3 amino acids: CASSPSQPQHF. The CDR3 DNA sequence: TGTGCCTCCTCCCCTAGTCAGCCCCAGCATTTT.

The chain has TRBV9 and TRBJ1-2; tentatively, D is TRBD1 (6 bases). With 0 bases removed from V and 7 bases from J, the gap between germline ends came to 13 bases. CDR1 is SGDLS, CDR2 YYNGEE, per germline. CDR3 length: 14 amino acids. The CDR3 bases are TGTGCCAGCAGCGTAGATGCGGCAGGGGTTGGCTACACCTTC. Translation gives CASSVDAAGVGYTF.

The chain combines TRBV7-8 with TRBJ1-1; D unresolved. This CDR3 is 13 amino acids long. V dropped 0 bases and J dropped 8 bases, with 10 bases sitting between them. Germline loops: CDR1 SGHVS, CDR2 FQNEAQ. The CDR3, as DNA: TGTGCCAGCAGCTTAGCGGAACGAGCAGAAGCTTTCTTT. This gives the protein CASSLAERAEAFF.

A single count supports this clone. This chain uses TRBV5-1 with TRBJ1-6; tentatively, D is TRBD1 (6 bases). Germline V gives CDR1 SGHRS, CDR2 YFSETQ. The V gene lost 0 bases and the J gene lost 8 bases, with 12 bases spanning the gap. The CDR3 sequence is 15 residues long. CDR3 amino acids: CASSLVPGEDSPLHF. The CDR3, as DNA: TGCGCCAGCAGCTTGGTTCCAGGGGAGGATTCACCCCTCCACTTT.

A remark on this clone: Other DNA sequences in this specimen translate into the identical CDR3. The rearrangement links TRBV14 to TRBJ1-2, with TRBD1 matching 8 bases. From germline, CDR1 is SGHDN and CDR2 FVKESK. The CDR3 extends over 13 amino acids. The V segment lost 4 bases and the J segment 3 bases; nucleotides outside the gene matches: 1. The chain's CDR3 is CASSRDRYYGYTF. The CDR3 nucleotides are TGTGCCAGCAGCCGGGACAGGTACTATGGCTACACCTTC.

This chain joins TRBV4-1 and TRBJ1-2, with 7 bases lining up with TRBD1. The CDR3 is 16 amino acids. CDR1 and CDR2 (germline): MGHRA, YSYEKL. The V gene end was trimmed by 2 bases and the J gene end by 6 bases; junction bases not matched to a gene: 12. The CDR3 DNA sequence: TGCGCCAGCAGCCAATCTTCCTCTTACAGGGGCGATGGCTACACCTTC. This gives the protein CASSQSSSYRGDGYTF.

The chain couples TRBV23-1 to TRBJ1-1, with TRBD1 matching over 10 bases. TRBV23-1 is given ORF status, its function remaining uncertain. The junction had 6 bases not matched to a gene; V was cut back by 4 bases and J by 1 base. CDR3 size: 16 residues. CDR3 residues: CASSRRQGAPNTEAFF. The CDR3 coding sequence is TGCGCCAGCAGTCGGAGACAGGGGGCCCCGAACACTGAAGCTTTCTTT.

This clone was counted between two and nine times. The CDR3 spells CASRPGTGKDTEAFF. In nucleotides, the CDR3 is TGTGCCAGCAGACCCGGGACAGGGAAAGACACTGAAGCTTTCTTT. V gene TRBV2 combines with J gene TRBJ1-1, with 9 bases lining up with TRBD1. Looked up from germline, CDR1 is SNHLY and CDR2 is FYNNEI. The V segment lost 6 bases and the J segment 3 bases; nucleotides outside the gene matches: 8. The CDR3 runs 15 residues.

As regards this clone: Other DNA sequences of this sample code for an identical CDR3. The J gene is TRBJ2-7, the V gene TRBV27; D might be TRBD2 (6 bases). The CDR3 length is 11 residues. Between the trimmed V and J ends, which lost 6 bases and 3 bases, there was a span of 6 bases. In germline, CDR1 is MNHEY, CDR2 SMNVEV (reference sequence). CDR3 sequence reads: CASRGGYEQYF. DNA for the CDR3: TGTGCCAGCAGGGGGGGCTACGAGCAGTACTTC.

The chain employs TRBV11-3 and TRBJ1-1; no definite D call. This CDR3 contains 13 residues. The germline CDR1 and CDR2 sequences are SGHNT and YENEEA. Trimming pared 8 bases from V and 3 bases from J, leaving 13 bases between. The CDR3 DNA sequence: TGTGCCAGCGGCCTGGTGGGCGACACTGAAGCTTTCTTT. This translates into CASGLVGDTEAFF.

The chain combines TRBV5-1 with TRBJ2-5; D possibly corresponds to TRBD2 (6 bases). The V gene's germline CDR1 is SGHRS and CDR2 YFSETQ. The CDR3 is 13 residues long. V was shortened by 3 bases and J by 5 bases, with 11 bases between the two germline ends. The CDR3 reads CASSSTSPETQYF. The CDR3 nucleotides are TGCGCCAGCAGCTCTACTAGCCCGGAGACCCAGTACTTC. The entire variable domain, with the rest obtained from reference TRBV5-1 and TRBJ2-5, is as follows: KAGVTQTPRYLIKTRGQQVTLSCSPISGHRSVSWYQQTPGQGLQFLFEYFSETQRNKGNFPGRFSGRQFSNSRSEMNVSTLELGDSALYLCASSSTSPETQYFGPGTRLLVL.

This chain uses TRBV5-1 with TRBJ1-1, with 9 bases matching TRBD1. Germline V gene lookup returns CDR1 SGHRS and CDR2 YFSETQ. The length of the CDR3 is 16 residues. Unmatched junction bases numbered 10, after V lost 2 bases and J lost 5 bases. This CDR3 reads CASSLVDRGLGTEAFF. CDR3 sequence (DNA): TGCGCCAGCAGCTTAGTCGACAGGGGGTTAGGGACTGAAGCTTTCTTT.

The chain uses TRBV24-1 and TRBJ2-3; no clear D gene. Germline V lookup: CDR1 KGHDR, CDR2 SFDVKD. This CDR3 region has 16 residues. Deletions cut 4 bases from V and 0 bases from J, with 13 bases between. In DNA, the CDR3 is TGTGCCACCAGTGACCAGAGAATATCTAGCACAGATACGCAGTATTTT. It translates to CATSDQRISSTDTQYF.